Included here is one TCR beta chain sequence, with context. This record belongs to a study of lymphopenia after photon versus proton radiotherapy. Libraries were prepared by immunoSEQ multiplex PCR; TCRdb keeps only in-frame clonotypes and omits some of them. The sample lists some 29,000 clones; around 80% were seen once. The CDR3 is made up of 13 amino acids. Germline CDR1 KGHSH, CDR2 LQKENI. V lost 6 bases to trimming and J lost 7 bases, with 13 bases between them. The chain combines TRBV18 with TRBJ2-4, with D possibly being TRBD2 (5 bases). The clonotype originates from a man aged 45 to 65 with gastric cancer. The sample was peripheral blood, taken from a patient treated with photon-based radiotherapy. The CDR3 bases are TGTGCCAGCTCTTCAGACTCGGGGAACATTCAGTACTTC. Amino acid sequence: CASSSDSGNIQYF.